The rows below give T cell receptor beta chains drawn from one sample of a study of vaccination effects on CD4 cells after COVID-19. Profiling relied on immunoSEQ multiplex PCR, and the TCRdb table lists in-frame clones only, not all of them. The data show 65,000 or so clones, with 76% seen just once and approximately 2.8% held by the top ten. No antigens are known for them. Sequenced material: CD4+ T cells from PBMCs cultured with HCoV-NL63 spike peptides, taken before COVID-19 vaccination. The receptors were gathered from a human donor who received a COVID-19 vaccine. The CDR3 runs from the conserved cysteine through the conserved F or W. D genes are given only for firm matches. Clone size is shown for a subset of rows, as once, few, many or a class of expanded clone.

>TRBJ2-4|TRBV28|NA|NA
TGTGCCAGCACCGACGGGAAGAACATTCAGTACTTC
CASTDGKNIQYF
>TRBJ2-4|TRBV7-2|NA|TRBD2
TGTGCCAGCAGCCGCCAGCGGACTAGCGGGGGGACGGGGAATCAGTACTTC
CASSRQRTSGGTGNQYF
>TRBJ2-5|TRBV6-5|NA|NA
TGTGCCAGCAACGGGTGGGGGCAGCAAGAGACCCAGTACTTC
CASNGWGQQETQYF
>TRBJ2-2|TRBV7-2|NA|NA
TGTGCCAGCAGCCTACGTACGGTTCGGGAGCTGTTTTTT
CASSLRTVRELFF
>TRBJ1-1|TRBV5-1|NA|NA
TGCGCCAGCAGCTCTGGCAGGGGGAACACTGAAGCTTTCTTT
CASSSGRGNTEAFF
>TRBJ2-2|TRBV24-1|NA|TRBD2
TGTGCCACCAGTGATCCGGGACTAGCGGGGGGCTCGAACACCGGGGAGCTGTTTTTT
CATSDPGLAGGSNTGELFF
>TRBJ2-5|TRBV4-1|NA|NA
TGCGCCAGCAGCAAAGATCAAGGGTCGCGGGAGACCCAGTACTTC
CASSKDQGSRETQYF
>TRBJ1-2|TRBV19|few|NA
TGTGCCAGTAGTATTGACAGCTATGGCTACACCTTC
CASSIDSYGYTF
>TRBJ1-5|TRBV28|few|NA
TGTGCCAGCAGTTTAAACCCCAATTATAGCAATCAGCCCCAGCATTTT
CASSLNPNYSNQPQHF
>TRBJ1-1|TRBV5-1|few|NA
TGCGCCAGCAGCTTGGAACAACTGAACACTGAAGCTTTCTTT
CASSLEQLNTEAFF
>TRBJ1-1|TRBV27|NA|TRBD1
TGTGCCAGCCGGGACAGGGGGTTGGGGAACACTGAAGCTTTCTTT
CASRDRGLGNTEAFF
>TRBJ1-1|TRBV25-1|NA|TRBD1
TGTGCCAGCAGCCGCACAGGGGCCGGGACTGAAGCTTTCTTT
CASSRTGAGTEAFF
>TRBJ2-2|TRBV29-1|NA|NA
TGCAGCGTTTCTCCAGACAGTGCCACCGGGGAGCTGTTTTTT
CSVSPDSATGELFF
>TRBJ2-1|TRBV29-1|NA|NA
TGCAGCGTGGGGCCGACCGGGGATGAGCAGTTCTTC
CSVGPTGDEQFF
>TRBJ2-3|TRBV5-3|NA|TRBD1
TGTGCCAGAAGCTTGGAGGGACAGTCGTTAAGTAATAGCACAGATACGCAGTATTTT
CARSLEGQSLSNSTDTQYF
>TRBJ1-6|TRBV7-2|NA|NA
TGTGCCAGCAGCTTAGGTGGGACAACAAATTCACCCCTCCACTTT
CASSLGGTTNSPLHF
>TRBJ2-6|TRBV12-5|NA|NA
TGTGCTAGTGGCTCCCCGGACTCTGGGGCCAACGTCCTGACTTTC
CASGSPDSGANVLTF
>TRBJ2-5|TRBV19|NA|NA
TGTGCCAGTAGTAGGAGTACCGAGGGGGGGACCCAGTACTTC
CASSRSTEGGTQYF
>TRBJ1-6|TRBV7-2|few|NA
TGTGCCAGCAGCCTGGACGGCGGCTTAGGGTCACCCCTCCACTTT
CASSLDGGLGSPLHF
>TRBJ2-3|TRBV5-1|NA|NA
TGCGCCAGCAGCTTGGTATCGGGCAGGGTCATTGGAGATACGCAGTATTTT
CASSLVSGRVIGDTQYF
>TRBJ2-1|TRBV5-1|NA|NA
TGCGCCAGCAGCTTGGCTGGGAGCTCCTACAATGAGCAGTTCTTC
CASSLAGSSYNEQFF
>TRBJ1-5|TRBV20-1|few|NA
TGCAGTGCTAGTATAATCGGAGGGGGGTCCCAGCATTTT
CSASIIGGGSQHF
>TRBJ2-5|TRBV11-3|once|TRBD2
TGTGCCAGCAGCCGGACTAGCGGGGGCCCACAAGAGACCCAGTACTTC
CASSRTSGGPQETQYF
>TRBJ1-1|TRBV29-1|NA|NA
TGCAGCGTCGCCGGGACGGCTGAAGCTTTCTTT
CSVAGTAEAFF
>TRBJ2-5|TRBV2|NA|TRBD2
TGTGCCAGCAGGCCCTTTGGAGCGGGGGTGGGAGAGACCCAGTACTTC
CASRPFGAGVGETQYF
>TRBJ1-2|TRBV5-1|many|NA
TGCGCCAGCAGCTTGGACCAGGATCGTGGCTACACCTTC
CASSLDQDRGYTF
>TRBJ1-6|TRBV19|NA|NA
TGTGCCAGTAGTATGGGCCAGGACAGTTATAATTCACCCCTCCACTTT
CASSMGQDSYNSPLHF